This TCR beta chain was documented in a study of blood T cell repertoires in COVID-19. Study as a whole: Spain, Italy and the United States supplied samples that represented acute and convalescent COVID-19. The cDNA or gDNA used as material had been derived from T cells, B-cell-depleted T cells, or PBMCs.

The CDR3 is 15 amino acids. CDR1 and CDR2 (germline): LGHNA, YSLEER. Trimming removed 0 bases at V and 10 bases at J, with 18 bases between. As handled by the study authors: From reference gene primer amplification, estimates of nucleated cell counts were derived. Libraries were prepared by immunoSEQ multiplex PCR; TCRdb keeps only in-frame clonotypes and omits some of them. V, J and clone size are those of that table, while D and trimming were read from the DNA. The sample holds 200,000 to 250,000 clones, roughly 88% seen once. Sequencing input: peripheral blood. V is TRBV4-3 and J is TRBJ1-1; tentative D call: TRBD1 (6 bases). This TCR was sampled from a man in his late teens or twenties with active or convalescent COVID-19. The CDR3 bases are TGCGCCAGCAGCCAAGATTCGTCTGGGACAATGGGAGCTTTCTTT. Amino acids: CASSQDSSGTMGAFF.